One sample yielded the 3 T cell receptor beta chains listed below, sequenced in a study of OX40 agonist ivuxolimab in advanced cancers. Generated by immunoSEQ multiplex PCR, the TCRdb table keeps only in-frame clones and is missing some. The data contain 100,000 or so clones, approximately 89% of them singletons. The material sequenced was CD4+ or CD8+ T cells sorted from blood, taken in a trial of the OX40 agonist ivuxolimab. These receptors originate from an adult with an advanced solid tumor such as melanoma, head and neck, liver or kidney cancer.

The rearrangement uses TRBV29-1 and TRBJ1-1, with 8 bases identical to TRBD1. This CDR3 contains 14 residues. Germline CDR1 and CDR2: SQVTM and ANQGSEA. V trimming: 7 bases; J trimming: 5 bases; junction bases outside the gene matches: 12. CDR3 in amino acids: CSGGGRQGKTEAFF. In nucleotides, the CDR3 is TGCAGCGGAGGAGGTCGACAGGGGAAGACTGAAGCTTTCTTT.

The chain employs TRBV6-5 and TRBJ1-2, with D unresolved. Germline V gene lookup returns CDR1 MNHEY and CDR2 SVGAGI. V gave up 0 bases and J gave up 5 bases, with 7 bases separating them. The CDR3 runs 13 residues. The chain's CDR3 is CASSYSSAYGYTF. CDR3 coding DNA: TGTGCCAGCAGTTACTCGAGCGCTTATGGCTACACCTTC.

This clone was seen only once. This chain's CDR3 is CASSQTGANTIYF. The CDR3 coding sequence is TGTGCCAGCAGCCAGACAGGGGCAAACACCATATATTTT. The genes are TRBV5-4 and TRBJ1-3; 8 positions match TRBD1. CDR1 SGHNT and CDR2 YYREEE come from the germline V gene (reference sequence). The CDR3 extends over 13 amino acids. V lost 4 bases, J lost 6 bases, and 3 bases stayed unmatched.